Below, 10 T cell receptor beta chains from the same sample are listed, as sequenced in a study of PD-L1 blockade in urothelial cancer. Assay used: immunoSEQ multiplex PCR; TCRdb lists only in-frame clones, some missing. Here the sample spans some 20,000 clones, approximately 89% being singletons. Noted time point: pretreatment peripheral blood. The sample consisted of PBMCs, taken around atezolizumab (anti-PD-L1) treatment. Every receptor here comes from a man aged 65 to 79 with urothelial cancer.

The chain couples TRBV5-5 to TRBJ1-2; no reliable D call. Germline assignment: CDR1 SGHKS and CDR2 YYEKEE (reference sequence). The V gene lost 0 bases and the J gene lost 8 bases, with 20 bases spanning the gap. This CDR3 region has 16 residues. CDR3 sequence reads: CASSLAWAGLTGGYTF. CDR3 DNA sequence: TGTGCCAGCAGCTTGGCATGGGCAGGCTTAACTGGGGGCTACACCTTC.

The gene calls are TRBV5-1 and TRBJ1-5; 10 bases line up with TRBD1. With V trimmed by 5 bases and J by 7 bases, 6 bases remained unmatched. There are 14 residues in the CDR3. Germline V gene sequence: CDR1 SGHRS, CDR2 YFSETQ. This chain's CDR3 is CASSLTGGQQPQHF. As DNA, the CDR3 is TGCGCCAGCAGTCTGACAGGGGGCCAGCAGCCCCAGCATTTT.

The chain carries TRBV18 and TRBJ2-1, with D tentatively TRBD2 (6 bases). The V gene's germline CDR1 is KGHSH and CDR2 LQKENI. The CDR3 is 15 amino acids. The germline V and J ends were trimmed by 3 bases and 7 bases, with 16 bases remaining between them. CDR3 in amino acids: CASSPRHGGENEQFF. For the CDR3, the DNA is TGTGCCAGCTCACCTAGACATGGCGGGGAGAATGAGCAGTTCTTC.

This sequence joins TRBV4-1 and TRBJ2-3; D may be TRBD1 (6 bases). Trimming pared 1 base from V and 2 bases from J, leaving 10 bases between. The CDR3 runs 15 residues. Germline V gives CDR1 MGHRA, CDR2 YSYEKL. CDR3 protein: CASSQGGLLTDTQYF. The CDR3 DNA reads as TGCGCCAGCAGCCAAGGGGGGCTACTCACAGATACGCAGTATTTT.

CDR3 nucleotide sequence: TGTGCCAGCAGCAAAGGACAGGGAGAGACCCAGTACTTC. Protein: CASSKGQGETQYF. This chain links TRBV21-1 with TRBJ2-5; the table's D call, TRBD1, has no DNA check behind it. TRBV21-1 is deemed a pseudogene. The CDR3 runs 13 residues.

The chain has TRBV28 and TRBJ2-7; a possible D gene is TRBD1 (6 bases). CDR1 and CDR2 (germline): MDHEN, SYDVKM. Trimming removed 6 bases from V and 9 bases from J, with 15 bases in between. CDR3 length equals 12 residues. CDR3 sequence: CASRTQGTWQYF. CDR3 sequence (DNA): TGTGCCAGCAGGACACAGGGTACGTGGCAGTACTTC.

The CDR3 coding sequence is TGTGCCAGCAGTTCCCGACAGGGGGAATCCTTTTATAGCAATCAGCCCCAGCATTTT. As protein: CASSSRQGESFYSNQPQHF. The chain is built from TRBV27 and TRBJ1-5, with 9 bases fitting TRBD1. J gave up 0 bases and V 4 bases, and 13 bases lay outside the gene matches. Per the germline V gene, CDR1 is MNHEY and CDR2 is SMNVEV (reference sequence). The CDR3 loop spans 19 amino acids.

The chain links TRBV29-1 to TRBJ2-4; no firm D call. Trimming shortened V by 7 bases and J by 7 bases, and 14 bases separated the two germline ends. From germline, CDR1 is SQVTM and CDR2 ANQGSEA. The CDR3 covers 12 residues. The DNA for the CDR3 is TGCAGCGGTACTGCGCCCGGGAACATTCAGTACTTC. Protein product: CSGTAPGNIQYF.

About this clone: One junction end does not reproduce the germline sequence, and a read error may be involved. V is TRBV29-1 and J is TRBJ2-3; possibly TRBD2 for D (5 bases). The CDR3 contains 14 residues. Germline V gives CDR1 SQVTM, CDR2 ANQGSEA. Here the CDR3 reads CSVQEGYRTDTQYF. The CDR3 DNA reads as TGCAGCGTTCAAGAGGGCTACCGCACAGATACGCAGTATTTT.

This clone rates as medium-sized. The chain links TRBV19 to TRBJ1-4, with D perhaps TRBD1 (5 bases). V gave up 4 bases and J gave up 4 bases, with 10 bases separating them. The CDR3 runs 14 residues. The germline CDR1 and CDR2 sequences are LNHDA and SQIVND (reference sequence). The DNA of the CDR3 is TGTGCCAGTAGTAGCTCGGGGGTTAATGAAAAACTGTTTTTT. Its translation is CASSSSGVNEKLFF. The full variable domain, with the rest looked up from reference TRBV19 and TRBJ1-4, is DGGITQSPKYLFRKEGQNVTLSCEQNLNHDAMYWYRQDPGQGLRLIYYSQIVNDFQKGDIAEGYSVSREKKESFPLTVTSAQKNPTAFYLCASSSSGVNEKLFFGSGTQLSVL.